The present T cell receptor (beta chain) was sequenced within a study of T cells after yellow fever vaccination. Findings and limits, study-wide: It was a weaker secondary response, yet one that peaked faster, at day 5 versus 15.

TCRdb itself ran the 5' RACE reads through MiXCR, one entry per CDR3 protein. This sample yields around 590,000 distinct CDR3 sequences, of which roughly 12% are seen a single time; more than 12% belongs to the top ten. This CDR3 has 14 amino acids. CDR1 and CDR2 (germline): KGHSH, LQKENI. V lost 0 bases, J lost 5 bases, and 11 bases lay in between. This clonotype has only a few counts. Its antigen is still unknown. The rearrangement joins TRBV18 to TRBJ2-7, with D possibly being TRBD1 or TRBD2 (5 bases each). The sequence was collected from a man between 25 and 39 years old who received the YFV17D yellow fever vaccine. The starting material was PBMCs, obtained on the day of the yellow fever booster vaccination. The CDR3 loop is CASSPPSGLDEQYF. The CDR3 nucleotides read TGTGCCAGCTCACCACCGTCGGGGCTGGACGAGCAGTACTTC. The whole variable domain, remainder taken from reference TRBV18 and TRBJ2-7, is NAGVMQNPRHLVRRRGQEARLRCSPMKGHSHVYWYRQLPEEGLKFMVYLQKENIIDESGMPKERFSAEFPKEGPSILRIQQVVRGDSAAYFCASSPPSGLDEQYFGPGTRLTVT.